The 5 T cell receptor beta chains below come from one sample, sequenced in a study of shared clonotypes between healthy human individuals. The protocol was immunoSEQ multiplex PCR, while the TCRdb copy is restricted to in-frame clones and leaves out a portion. Among roughly 700,000 clones listed, over 65% were seen once. Sample: memory CD4+ T cells sorted from blood. As for subset: CD45RA-negative fraction. The receptors derive from a young woman in good health.

The chain employs TRBV6-1 and TRBJ2-7, with D tentatively TRBD2 (5 bases). CDR3 size: 12 residues. V dropped 2 bases and J dropped 5 bases, with 7 bases sitting between them. Germline V gene data show CDR1 as MNHNS and CDR2 as SASEGT. The CDR3 sequence is CASSESGDEQYF. As DNA, the CDR3 is TGTGCCAGCAGTGAATCCGGGGACGAGCAGTACTTC.

V is TRBV5-1 and J is TRBJ2-3; TRBD1 aligns across 7 bases. This CDR3 has 15 amino acids. Losses at the gene ends were 0 bases for V and 6 bases for J; bases not matched to a gene: 7. CDR1 SGHRS and CDR2 YFSETQ come from the germline V gene. This chain's CDR3 is CASSLVGDRADTQYF. CDR3 DNA: TGCGCCAGCAGCTTGGTTGGTGACAGGGCGGATACGCAGTATTTT.

The gene calls are TRBV7-2 and TRBJ2-5, with unresolved D. Germline CDR1 SGHTA, CDR2 FQGNSA. This CDR3 has 17 residues. Trimming pared 2 bases from V and 3 bases from J, leaving 19 bases between. CDR3 sequence reads: CASSLRAYVTDKETQYF. The DNA of the CDR3 is TGTGCCAGCAGCTTAAGAGCATATGTGACTGACAAAGAGACCCAGTACTTC. The full variable domain, completed using reference TRBV7-2 and TRBJ2-5, is GAGVSQSPSNKVTEKGKDVELRCDPISGHTALYWYRQSLGQGLEFLIYFQGNSAPDKSGLPSDRFSAERTGGSVSTLTIQRTQQEDSAVYLCASSLRAYVTDKETQYFGPGTRLLVL.

The rearrangement uses TRBV6-5 and TRBJ2-2, with TRBD1 as a possible D gene (5 bases). There are 12 residues in the CDR3. Germline V gene sequence: CDR1 MNHEY, CDR2 SVGAGI. V shed 5 bases and J shed 4 bases, with 5 bases lying between them. This CDR3 is CASSDSTGELFF. The CDR3 DNA sequence: TGTGCCAGCAGTGACAGCACCGGGGAGCTGTTTTTT.

This rearrangement joins TRBV27 to TRBJ2-1; unclear D gene. The CDR3 is 14 residues long. The V end lost 5 bases, the J end lost 8 bases, and 16 bases lay between the germline ends. Germline V gene sequence: CDR1 MNHEY, CDR2 SMNVEV (reference sequence). CDR3 in amino acids: CASSPSRASHEQFF. Written as DNA, the CDR3 is TGTGCCAGCAGTCCCTCACGTGCATCCCATGAGCAGTTCTTC.